The clone carrying this TCR beta chain was seen once. Its antigen is undetermined. This CDR3 comprises 14 residues. Germline lookup yields CDR1 MNHEY and CDR2 SMNVEV (reference sequence). V shed 3 bases and J shed 3 bases, with 10 bases lying between them. Using immunoSEQ multiplex PCR, the repertoire was profiled, and TCRdb retains in-frame clones only, with some absent. The table has 300,000 to 400,000 clones, roughly 84% seen once. The treatment was: around 19 received Ad26.COV2.S at low or high dose, single or two shots; about five received placebo; per-sample allocation not given. Each sample was drawn 63 days after the first injection (of vaccine or placebo). This vaccine is an Ad26 vector that expresses the Wuhan-strain SARS-CoV-2 spike. The sample is drawn from a study of Ad26.COV2.S vaccination and SARS-CoV-2 variants. Turning to the study itself: Administration of Ad26.COV2.S was intramuscular, either once or twice 56 days apart. Whole-study results and caveats: Reported findings describe substantial breadth in spike-specific CD8+ and CD4+ T cell responses following vaccination. Comparability of non-spike TCR breadth was observed across vaccine and placebo recipients.

The material sequenced was peripheral blood, taken in a trial of Ad26.COV2.S vaccine versus placebo. V and J are TRBV27 and TRBJ2-3; perhaps TRBD1 as D (5 bases). The receptor's source is a person between 18 and 65 years old who received the Ad26.COV2.S COVID-19 vaccine or a placebo. The CDR3 here is CASSLVGLTDTQYF. For the CDR3, the DNA is TGTGCCAGCAGTTTGGTGGGGCTGACAGATACGCAGTATTTT.